A selection of T cell receptor beta chains follows, all from one sample in a study of CD8 T cells in Susac syndrome. TCRdb reprocessed the immunoSEQ multiplex PCR reads with MiXCR, giving one entry per CDR3 protein. In the table there are under 200,000 distinct CDR3 sequences, around 94% of which are singletons. Sequenced sample: CD4+ T cells from PBMCs. These receptors originate from a human donor in good health. Each CDR3 is given with its conserved first and last residue.

V gene	CDR3 protein
TRBV18	CASSPPGGVSNEQFF
TRBV29-1	CSARRLLTDTQYF
TRBV6-5	CASSLSARGRSPLHF
TRBV12-3/TRBV12-4	CASSLGGGYTF
TRBV12-3/TRBV12-4	CASRKPTGYYGYTF
TRBV20-1	CSARAPRGSGAEQYF
TRBV6-2/TRBV6-3	CASSYSLTSGYTF
TRBV12-3/TRBV12-4	CASSPTGTVVRANYGYTF
TRBV15	CATSRDRGDQPQHF
TRBV15	CATGGGQPQHF
TRBV12-3/TRBV12-4	CASNLAGITDTQYF
TRBV18	CASSNGELFF
TRBV20-1	CSAISGGAIDTQYF
TRBV20-1	CSARDLGGGNEKLFF
TRBV4-2	CASSPSSHANTIYF
TRBV5-1	CASSPGQGADTQYF
TRBV14	CASSPRLAAGELFF
TRBV25-1	CASSESVWTGGGKEETQYF
TRBV5-1	CASSLAAGGQETQYF
TRBV9	CASSATVGGYTF
TRBV2	CASSGQMGVETQYF
TRBV12-3/TRBV12-4	CASSFELANEQFF
TRBV30	CAWTRDSLNTEAFF
TRBV5-1	CASSSVLESEAFF
TRBV3-1	CASSPPGRNEKLFF
TRBV5-4	CASSLSGGGGGNYEQYF
TRBV27	CASSMTGWNEKLFF
TRBV4-2	CASSQQGTNSYEQYF
TRBV18	CASSPPWGNIQYF
TRBV7-9	CASSLVSGGGNQPQHF
TRBV2	CASSDRTGRETQYF
TRBV3-1	CASSPGQGNSPLHF
TRBV29-1	CSVETQGNTIYF
TRBV27	CASSWDHSSYNSPLHF
TRBV5-4	CASSTPNNNEQFF
TRBV7-2	CASSPLIRNSPLHF
TRBV20-1	CSASPTAYEQYF
TRBV5-1	CASSPGQGSNSPLHF
TRBV29-1	CSVATGTPNSPLHF
TRBV20-1	CSARDPAGVTDTQYF
TRBV4-3	CASSLKGRGDTQYF
TRBV6-2/TRBV6-3	CASRIRGQVNSPLHF
TRBV29-1	CSGGRAGRTANEQFF
TRBV21-1	CASSTWGVDRGRTYEQYF
TRBV4-3	CASSQAGIGYTF
TRBV29-1	CSVGDPARLTEAFF
TRBV5-6	CASSFGYGTVSYGYTF
TRBV12-3/TRBV12-4	CASSLSQGSGYTF
TRBV4-3	CASSQVSDTSYEQYF
TRBV20-1	CSARKGSAGNEQFF
TRBV3-1	CASSQGSSGNEQFF
TRBV20-1	CSARDSRPGKLFF
TRBV23-1	CASSQSHRQGDRTEAFF
TRBV10-3	CAIRIDRGNDNEQFF
TRBV7-2	CASSLKADTQYF
TRBV5-4	CASTPGQGAHNEQFF
TRBV9	CASSVQGGYGYTF